Listed below are T cell receptor beta chains from one sample, sequenced in a study of blood T cell repertoires in COVID-19. Using immunoSEQ multiplex PCR, the repertoire was profiled, and TCRdb retains in-frame clones only, with some absent. The repertoire has 80,000 to 90,000 clones, 85% to 90% of them found once; the top ten carry about 5.1%. The source material was peripheral blood. The receptors originated from a man aged 40-55 years with acute or convalescent COVID-19. The conserved cysteine and the conserved F or W are not part of the CDR3 here.

v_gene	len	j_gene	CDR3aa
TRBV18	14	TRBJ1-2	ASSPFLTARRDGYT
TRBV4-1	16	TRBJ1-6	ASSQSRDSTLYNSPLH
TRBV5-4	14	TRBJ2-7	ASSLDGTGDPYEQY
TRBV11-2	13	TRBJ1-2	ASSSDFGANYGYT
TRBV11-2	14	TRBJ2-3	ASSRTSGGVRDTQY
TRBV14	12	TRBJ2-3	ASSQVSGGPYRY
TRBV4-2	14	TRBJ2-2	ASSQDGNGRTGELF
TRBV21-1	10	TRBJ1-1	ASPRGFSEAF
TRBV27	14	TRBJ2-1	ASSPASGRSYNEQF
TRBV30	16	TRBJ1-1	AWRVDRRPLTMNTEAF
TRBV10-3	12	TRBJ2-5	ATGKREVQETQY
TRBV10-1	12	TRBJ2-3	ASSDGGAADTQY